This T cell receptor beta chain was found in a study of blood T cell repertoires in COVID-19. During active infection, Seattle patients enrolled and were then monitored through disease. The CDR3 runs to 12 residues. Trimming took off 5 bases at V and 4 bases at J, with 6 bases between the two ends. Germline V CDR1 and CDR2: LNHDA, SQIVND (reference sequence). The data were produced by immunoSEQ multiplex PCR, yet TCRdb's version contains in-frame clones alone and is incomplete. Of about 290,000 clones in the sample, approximately 89% are singletons; the top ten hold 11%. This sequence joins TRBV19 and TRBJ2-1; D unresolved. This TCR came from a woman aged 25 to 39 with COVID-19, enrolled during active disease. Sequencing was done on a sample of peripheral blood. The CDR3 reads CASSPSYNEQFF. In DNA, the CDR3 is TGTGCCAGTAGTCCATCATACAATGAGCAGTTCTTC. The full variable domain, its missing parts supplied by reference TRBV19 and TRBJ2-1, is DGGITQSPKYLFRKEGQNVTLSCEQNLNHDAMYWYRQDPGQGLRLIYYSQIVNDFQKGDIAEGYSVSREKKESFPLTVTSAQKNPTAFYLCASSPSYNEQFFGPGTRLTVL.